Listed below are T cell receptor beta chains from one sample, sequenced in a study of blood T cell repertoires in COVID-19. This table comes from immunoSEQ multiplex PCR, and its TCRdb copy is limited to in-frame clones, with some not included. The repertoire holds some 290,000 clones, roughly nine tenths seen once, with roughly a tenth in the top ten. Input material: PBMCs or T cells enriched from blood (not recorded which). The source is a young woman who had recovered from COVID-19. Both conserved end residues are part of each CDR3. The order of the fields is V gene, J gene, CDR3 protein.

TRBV10-3	TRBJ1-2	CAISGRDSSTNGYTF
TRBV19	TRBJ2-3	CASKTSGGTDTQYF
TRBV5-1	TRBJ2-5	CASSLFRSSDQETQYF
TRBV6-1	TRBJ1-6	CASSDPPVSPLHF
TRBV2	TRBJ2-3	CASSEPDRNVDTQYF
TRBV7-9	TRBJ1-2	CASSFRGQSEGYTF
TRBV7-9	TRBJ2-7	CASSPYFLPGQGDNEQYF
TRBV3-1/TRBV3-2	TRBJ1-5	CASSQGTAINQPQHF
TRBV27	TRBJ1-2	CASRWIGTDNYGYTF
TRBV19	TRBJ2-2	CASSPRVGGPSNTGELFF
TRBV11-3	TRBJ2-1	CASSLVRYNEQFF
TRBV6-5	TRBJ2-7	CASSPRGGGSYEQYF
TRBV5-1	TRBJ1-3	CASSLLAADSGNTIYF